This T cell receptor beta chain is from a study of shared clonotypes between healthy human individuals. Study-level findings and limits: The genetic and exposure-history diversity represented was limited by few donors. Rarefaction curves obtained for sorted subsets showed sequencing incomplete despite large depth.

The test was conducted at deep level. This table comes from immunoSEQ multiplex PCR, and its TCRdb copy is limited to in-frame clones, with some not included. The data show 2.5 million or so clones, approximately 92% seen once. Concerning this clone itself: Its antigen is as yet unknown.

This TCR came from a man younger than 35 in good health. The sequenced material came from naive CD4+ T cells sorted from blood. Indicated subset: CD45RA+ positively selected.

CDR3 sequence: CASSLPRAGGSYEQYF. Here the CDR3 DNA reads TGTGCCAGCAGCTTACCACGGGCGGGAGGGTCCTACGAGCAGTACTTC. The genes are TRBV7-8 and TRBJ2-7; 9 bases line up with TRBD2. J was trimmed by 1 base and V by 2 bases; bases with no gene match: 6. The germline CDR1 and CDR2 sequences are SGHVS and FQNEAQ. The CDR3 has 16 amino acids.